These T cell receptor beta chains were read from a single sample in a study of blood T cell repertoires in COVID-19. The data were produced by immunoSEQ multiplex PCR, yet TCRdb's version contains in-frame clones alone and is incomplete. This table has about 200,000 clones, 86% appearing once. The sequenced sample was PBMCs or T cells enriched from blood (not recorded which). These receptors originate from a man aged 35 to 55 with acute COVID-19. Both conserved end residues are part of each CDR3. D genes are given only for firm matches. Not all rows give a size; the values are once, few, many and, for expanded clones, a class.

TGCGCCAGCAGCTTGGCCGGGAGTGAGGGGACAGATACGCAGTATTTT | CASSLAGSEGTDTQYF | . | TRBV5-1 | 16 | TRBJ2-3 | .
TGTGCCAGCAGCCAATTACCCAGCGGGAGTGGTGAGCAGTTCTTC | CASSQLPSGSGEQFF | TRBD2 | TRBV14 | 15 | TRBJ2-1 | .
TGTGCCAGCAGCCAAGCCCGGGTGTCCTACGAGCAGTACTTC | CASSQARVSYEQYF | . | TRBV4-2 | 14 | TRBJ2-7 | .
TGTGCCAGCAGCCCCAGATTTCTCGAGCAGTACTTC | CASSPRFLEQYF | . | TRBV6-5 | 12 | TRBJ2-7 | .
TGTGCCAGCAGCAAAGGAGACGGTACTAGCGCGTTTAGGGACATTCAGTACTTC | CASSKGDGTSAFRDIQYF | . | TRBV21-1 | 18 | TRBJ2-4 | .
TGTGCCAGCAGGGCCACAGGGTTCATCAACGAGCAGTACTTC | CASRATGFINEQYF | . | TRBV2 | 14 | TRBJ2-7 | .
TGTGCCAGCAGCCAAGATTGGCAGGGGAACACTGAAGCTTTCTTT | CASSQDWQGNTEAFF | . | TRBV3-1/TRBV3-2 | 15 | TRBJ1-1 | .
TGTGCCAGCAGTCTGACTTCCTCCTACGAGCAGTACTTC | CASSLTSSYEQYF | . | TRBV6-2/TRBV6-3 | 13 | TRBJ2-7 | once
TGTGCCAGCAGGTGGACAGGGTACTACGAGCAGTACTTC | CASRWTGYYEQYF | TRBD1 | TRBV6-5 | 13 | TRBJ2-7 | .
TGTGCCAGCAGCCGAGACAGCAAAGAGACCCAGTACTTC | CASSRDSKETQYF | . | TRBV7-9 | 13 | TRBJ2-5 | once
TGTGCCAGCAGCTTGGACACCCCCTCCTACGAGCAGTACTTC | CASSLDTPSYEQYF | . | TRBV7-6 | 14 | TRBJ2-7 | few
TGTGCCAGCAGTGAATTGCGTACTGAAGCTTTCTTT | CASSELRTEAFF | . | TRBV2 | 12 | TRBJ1-1 | .
TGTGCCAGCAGCTTAAGGAGTGACGGGGAGTTCTACGAGCAGTACTTC | CASSLRSDGEFYEQYF | . | TRBV7-9 | 16 | TRBJ2-7 | few
TGTGCCAGCAGTGACGTTGCGGGAGGCGGCCTCGACGAGCAGTACTTC | CASSDVAGGGLDEQYF | TRBD2 | TRBV6-4 | 16 | TRBJ2-7 | many
TGTGCCAGCAGCCCCGGGACTACACACTACGAGCAGTACTTC | CASSPGTTHYEQYF | TRBD2 | TRBV13 | 14 | TRBJ2-7 | .
TGTGCCAGCAGTTACTTCGGAGAGGAGACCCAGTACTTC | CASSYFGEETQYF | . | TRBV6-2/TRBV6-3 | 13 | TRBJ2-5 | .
TGTGCCAGCACTTACCCGGGGAGGAGGGCTAATGAAAAACTGTTTTTT | CASTYPGRRANEKLFF | . | TRBV6-5 | 16 | TRBJ1-4 | .
TGTGCCAGCAGGACCCGGGGAGGCGGTCAGCCCCAGCATTTT | CASRTRGGGQPQHF | . | TRBV6-5 | 14 | TRBJ1-5 | .
TGTGCCACCAGTGAATCAGGGTATAACTATGGCTACACCTTC | CATSESGYNYGYTF | . | TRBV24-1 | 14 | TRBJ1-2 | .
TGTGCCAGCAGCGAATTCGACAGGCCAGGGGGCTACACCTTC | CASSEFDRPGGYTF | . | TRBV13 | 14 | TRBJ1-2 | .
TGTGCCAGCAACTCGAATACCGGGACAGGGCCCCAAGAGACCCAGTACTTC | CASNSNTGTGPQETQYF | TRBD1 | TRBV25-1 | 17 | TRBJ2-5 | .
TGTGCCAGCAGTTTCGGGCCTGGAGGGACTGAAGAGACCCAGTACTTC | CASSFGPGGTEETQYF | . | TRBV6-5 | 16 | TRBJ2-5 | .
TGTGCCACCAGTGATTGGACACGCGGGAGGACCGGGGAGCTGTTTTTT | CATSDWTRGRTGELFF | TRBD2 | TRBV24-1 | 16 | TRBJ2-2 | .
TGTGCCAGCAGTTTTGCGGGACTCTTATTCACCGGGGAGCTGTTTTTT | CASSFAGLLFTGELFF | . | TRBV28 | 16 | TRBJ2-2 | once
TGCACCAGCAGCCATAGCAACGAGCAGTACTTC | CTSSHSNEQYF | . | TRBV1 | 11 | TRBJ2-7 | .
TGTGCCAGTAGCAGACCGGGACAGGGTATCGATGAGCAGTTCTTC | CASSRPGQGIDEQFF | TRBD1 | TRBV19 | 15 | TRBJ2-1 | .
TGTGCCAGCTCACCAGGGACAGGGGGAGAAGAGACCCAGTACTTC | CASSPGTGGEETQYF | TRBD1 | TRBV18 | 15 | TRBJ2-5 | once
TGTGCCAGCAGCCGAACCCCAACAGGGGGCGCAGACTATGGCTACACCTTC | CASSRTPTGGADYGYTF | TRBD1 | TRBV6-6 | 17 | TRBJ1-2 | .
TGCGCCAGCAGCTTGGCCAATCCCTACGAGCAGTACTTC | CASSLANPYEQYF | . | TRBV5-1 | 13 | TRBJ2-7 | .
TGCGCCAGCAGAGCACTAGCGGAGGCCACAGATACGCAGTATTTT | CASRALAEATDTQYF | TRBD2 | TRBV5-1 | 15 | TRBJ2-3 | .
TGTGCCAGCTCACCAGTAGAGTTTGTTGAAGCTTTCTTT | CASSPVEFVEAFF | . | TRBV18 | 13 | TRBJ1-1 | .
TGTGCCAGCAGTCCACCCCTCGGGACGGGAGTTTATGGCTACACCTTC | CASSPPLGTGVYGYTF | . | TRBV27 | 16 | TRBJ1-2 | .
TGCGCCAGCAGTGGACAGGGGATTGAAGCTTTCTTT | CASSGQGIEAFF | TRBD1 | TRBV5-1 | 12 | TRBJ1-1 | once
TGTGCCAGTAGTAACCGACAGTTCACAGATACGCAGTATTTT | CASSNRQFTDTQYF | . | TRBV19 | 14 | TRBJ2-3 | .
TGTGCCAGTAGTATAAGGTTCGACGGCAGGGCCGTTTACGAGCAGTACTTC | CASSIRFDGRAVYEQYF | . | TRBV19 | 17 | TRBJ2-7 | .
TGTGCCAGCAGTCCAGGACAGGGCCTACAGCCCCAGCATTTT | CASSPGQGLQPQHF | TRBD1 | TRBV9 | 14 | TRBJ1-5 | .
TGTGCCAGTAGTGTGGCCGGGACACTTTACGAGCAGTACTTC | CASSVAGTLYEQYF | . | TRBV19 | 14 | TRBJ2-7 | .
TGTGCCAGCAGACTTCAAAATAGCGGGAGGGAGTACTTC | CASRLQNSGREYF | TRBD2 | TRBV28 | 13 | TRBJ2-7 | .
TGTGCCAGCAGTGAAAGGGGTAGCTATGGCTACACCTTC | CASSERGSYGYTF | . | TRBV2 | 13 | TRBJ1-2 | .
TGTGCCAGCAGCAAAGTAAAGTTGTTGCCAGGCTACCGGTCCCACGAGCAGTACTTC | CASSKVKLLPGYRSHEQYF | . | TRBV21-1 | 19 | TRBJ2-7 | once
TGCAGCGTTGAGGAACAGGCTATCCACACAGATACGCAGTATTTT | CSVEEQAIHTDTQYF | . | TRBV29-1 | 15 | TRBJ2-3 | .
TGTGCCACCTTGCCCAGCGGGAGGCCTACCGGGGAGCTGTTTTTT | CATLPSGRPTGELFF | TRBD2 | TRBV6-5 | 15 | TRBJ2-2 | .
TGCGCCAGCAGCCTACAGGGGGCCTCCGGGGAGCTGTTTTTT | CASSLQGASGELFF | TRBD1 | TRBV4-3 | 14 | TRBJ2-2 | few
TGTGCCAGCTCACCGTGGACTAGCGGGAAAGACGAGCAGTACTTC | CASSPWTSGKDEQYF | TRBD2 | TRBV18 | 15 | TRBJ2-7 | .
TGTGCCATCACCCGGGACAGGGGCGGGGGCACAGATACGCAGTATTTT | CAITRDRGGGTDTQYF | TRBD1 | TRBV10-3 | 16 | TRBJ2-3 | .
TGCGCCAGCAGCAGGGGAATCTCTAGTAACAATGAGCAGTTCTTC | CASSRGISSNNEQFF | . | TRBV5-1 | 15 | TRBJ2-1 | many
TGTGCCAGTAGTGCCTACCCCGGGAGAAGCAATCAGCCCCAGCATTTT | CASSAYPGRSNQPQHF | . | TRBV19 | 16 | TRBJ1-5 | .
TGTGCCAGCTCACCGACAGGATACGAGCAGTACTTC | CASSPTGYEQYF | . | TRBV18 | 12 | TRBJ2-7 | once
TGTGCCATCAGTCTGGAGAATGAGCAGTTCTTC | CAISLENEQFF | . | TRBV10-3 | 11 | TRBJ2-1 | .
TGTGCCAGCAGTCCCCGGACTGCAACTAATGAAAAACTGTTTTTT | CASSPRTATNEKLFF | . | TRBV28 | 15 | TRBJ1-4 | .
TGTGCCAGCAGTGAAATTGGGGCAACTTACTACACCGGGGAGCTGTTTTTT | CASSEIGATYYTGELFF | . | TRBV6-1 | 17 | TRBJ2-2 | few
TGCGCCAGCAGCCAAGAGCGGAACACCGGGGAGCTGTTTTTT | CASSQERNTGELFF | . | TRBV4-3 | 14 | TRBJ2-2 | once
TGCGCCAGCAGCCAAGGGGGACAGGGAGAAGCTTTCTTT | CASSQGGQGEAFF | TRBD1 | TRBV4-3 | 13 | TRBJ1-1 | .
TGTGCCAGCAGCGTGTCCCCCGCGGGCACGGGAAAAGATACGCAGTATTTT | CASSVSPAGTGKDTQYF | . | TRBV9 | 17 | TRBJ2-3 | .
TGTGCCAGCCACCTGGCCGGCGGAAAGAACACTGAAGCTTTCTTT | CASHLAGGKNTEAFF | . | TRBV19 | 15 | TRBJ1-1 | .